The 16 T cell receptor beta chains reported below all come from one sample, sequenced in a study of cytomegalovirus exposure and HLA in healthy donors. 13 Jbeta primers and 60 Vbeta primers were used for the PCR. The repertoire was sequenced with immunoSEQ multiplex PCR; TCRdb's copy has only in-frame clones and lacks some. The sample's table shows more than 85,000 clones. The specimen sequenced was PBMCs. Receptors originate from a girl between 10 and 17 years old in good health and CMV-seropositive.

The chain uses TRBV18 and TRBJ1-2; no clear D. CDR3 length equals 15 residues. V lost 3 bases, J lost 2 bases, and 13 bases lay in between. Germline-derived CDR1 and CDR2 are KGHSH and LQKENI. The CDR3 DNA sequence: TGTGCCAGCTCACCCGGCAGCGCGTCGAACTATGGCTACACCTTC. As protein: CASSPGSASNYGYTF.

The rearrangement links TRBV4-3 to TRBJ2-5, with D perhaps matching TRBD1 (6 bases). Germline CDR1 LGHNA, CDR2 YSLEER. The CDR3 length is 16 residues. Trimming shortened V by 0 bases and J by 5 bases, and 16 bases separated the two germline ends. The CDR3 DNA is TGCGCCAGCAGCCAAGACCTCGCAGGGGCGGTGGAGACCCAGTACTTC. Its translation: CASSQDLAGAVETQYF.

This chain connects TRBV9 to TRBJ2-7, with 7 bases fitting TRBD1. The length of the CDR3 is 15 residues. CDR1 and CDR2 from the germline V gene are SGDLS and YYNGEE. The V segment lost 3 bases and the J segment 2 bases; nucleotides outside the gene matches: 8. CDR3 in DNA: TGTGCCAGCAGCGCGACCCCGGGACAGACCTACGAGCAGTACTTC. Translating it yields CASSATPGQTYEQYF.

V gene TRBV7-2 combines with J gene TRBJ1-1; D unresolved. The V end was cut by 1 base, the J end by 6 bases, with 9 bases between. Germline values: CDR1 SGHTA, CDR2 FQGNSA. The CDR3 loop spans 13 amino acids. The CDR3 spells CASSLESRAEAFF. The CDR3 coding sequence is TGTGCCAGCAGCTTAGAATCTCGGGCTGAAGCTTTCTTT.

This chain links TRBV5-1 with TRBJ2-7, with D maybe TRBD1 (5 bases). CDR1 is SGHRS and CDR2 is YFSETQ in the germline V gene. V shed 4 bases and J shed 3 bases, with 14 bases lying between them. This CDR3 is built from 14 residues. The CDR3 nucleotides read TGCGCCAGCAGCCCGCGGACACCCAACTACGAGCAGTACTTC. Translation gives CASSPRTPNYEQYF.

The rearrangement joins TRBV7-2 to TRBJ2-7, with 8 bases lining up with TRBD1. After removal of 3 bases from V and 6 bases from J, the junction contained 4 bases not matched to a gene. CDR3 length: 13 residues. From germline, CDR1 is SGHTA and CDR2 FQGNSA. This chain's CDR3 is CASSFQGAREQYF. In nucleotides, the CDR3 is TGTGCCAGCAGCTTCCAGGGGGCGCGCGAGCAGTACTTC. Full variable domain (remainder filled in from reference TRBV7-2 and TRBJ2-7): GAGVSQSPSNKVTEKGKDVELRCDPISGHTALYWYRQSLGQGLEFLIYFQGNSAPDKSGLPSDRFSAERTGGSVSTLTIQRTQQEDSAVYLCASSFQGAREQYFGPGTRLTVT.

V is TRBV2 and J is TRBJ2-7, with TRBD1 matching 8 bases. The CDR3 runs 12 residues. The ends lost 6 bases at V and 3 bases at J; junction bases unmatched: 1. Germline lookup yields CDR1 SNHLY and CDR2 FYNNEI. CDR3 nucleotides: TGTGCCAGCAGGACAGGGGTCTACGAGCAGTACTTC. This gives the protein CASRTGVYEQYF.

The V call is TRBV19, the J call TRBJ1-5, with no clear D. Germline V gene lookup returns CDR1 LNHDA and CDR2 SQIVND (reference sequence). The CDR3 loop spans 10 amino acids. Trimming left V 8 bases short and J 13 bases short, with 12 bases between. This chain's CDR3 is CASGLLRQHF. The CDR3 DNA is TGTGCCAGTGGGCTTTTAAGGCAGCATTTT.

The rearrangement links TRBV27 to TRBJ1-1; D might be TRBD1 (6 bases). V lost 5 bases and J 0 bases, leaving 13 bases between the germline ends. The CDR3 has 15 amino acids. Per the germline V gene, CDR1 is MNHEY and CDR2 is SMNVEV (reference sequence). The CDR3 loop is CASSPGQKMNTEAFF. DNA for the CDR3: TGTGCCAGCAGTCCGGGACAAAAGATGAACACTGAAGCTTTCTTT.

The rearrangement links TRBV5-6 to TRBJ2-7; TRBD2 matches 15 bases. The V segment lost 4 bases and the J segment 1 base; nucleotides outside the gene matches: 6. Germline V gene data show CDR1 as SGHDT and CDR2 as YYEEEE. The CDR3 extends over 17 amino acids. Here the CDR3 reads CASSKGLAGGYSYEQYF. DNA for the CDR3: TGTGCCAGCAGCAAGGGACTAGCGGGGGGTTATTCCTACGAGCAGTACTTC.

This chain joins TRBV4-3 and TRBJ2-7, with D maybe TRBD1 (6 bases). Germline loops: CDR1 LGHNA, CDR2 YSLEER. V lost 0 bases and J lost 4, with 7 bases in between. This CDR3 region has 13 residues. The CDR3 reads CASSQETGYEQYF. CDR3 nucleotide sequence: TGCGCCAGCAGCCAAGAAACAGGGTACGAGCAGTACTTC.

DNA for the CDR3: TGTGCCAGCAGCTTAGGGCAGGGGGTCTACAATGAGCAGTTCTTC. It is translated as CASSLGQGVYNEQFF. This chain links TRBV7-9 with TRBJ2-1; TRBD1 agrees at 7 bases. Germline CDR1 and CDR2: SEHNR and FQNEAQ (reference sequence). The CDR3 extends over 15 amino acids. The trim removed 1 base at V and 3 bases at J, leaving 3 bases unmatched.

The rearrangement joins TRBV5-1 to TRBJ2-2, with D unresolved. The CDR3 totals 13 residues. Germline V gene lookup returns CDR1 SGHRS and CDR2 YFSETQ. V lost 7 bases to trimming and J lost 7 bases, with 14 bases between them. The CDR3 DNA sequence: TGCGCCAGCTTCCCATACGAGGTCGGGGAGCTGTTTTTT. Translation gives CASFPYEVGELFF.

The V call is TRBV6-5, the J call TRBJ2-1; 10 bases line up with TRBD2. Germline values: CDR1 MNHEY, CDR2 SVGAGI. V lost 4 bases to trimming and J lost 3 bases; unmatched junction nucleotides: 3. The CDR3 loop spans 15 amino acids. The CDR3 reads CASSSTSGFYNEQFF. The CDR3 DNA reads as TGTGCCAGCAGTTCGACTAGCGGGTTCTACAATGAGCAGTTCTTC.

CDR3 nucleotide sequence: TGTGCCAGCAGCGTAGACAGCTTGAACACTGAAGCTTTCTTT. It is translated as CASSVDSLNTEAFF. This chain links TRBV9 with TRBJ1-1; D is unresolved. CDR3 length: 14 amino acids. V dropped 0 bases and J dropped 0 bases, with 6 bases sitting between them. CDR1 and CDR2 from the germline V gene are SGDLS and YYNGEE.

The chain combines TRBV5-6 with TRBJ1-6; no clear D gene. The CDR3 extends over 13 amino acids. V was pared by 3 bases and J by 8 bases, with 9 bases between. Germline V lookup: CDR1 SGHDT, CDR2 YYEEEE. In DNA, the CDR3 is TGTGCCAGCAGCTCACTTCCCCATTCACCCCTCCACTTT. Its protein product is CASSSLPHSPLHF.